This T cell receptor (beta chain) was sequenced during a study of blood T cells in healthy people across ages. Broader study findings: Diversity estimates from one million T cells were considered underestimates.

A second about 7 to 11 cycle PCR used barcoded and J-beta primers. Every sample gave at least 2.5 million paired-end reads containing CDR3. A single record per CDR3 protein comes from TCRdb applying MiXCR to the 5' RACE reads. The table has roughly 1,500,000 distinct CDR3 sequences, about 35% seen once. V lost 4 bases, J lost 3 bases, and 14 bases lay in between. This CDR3 contains 15 residues. The V gene's germline CDR1 is SGHRS and CDR2 YFSETQ. The people who gave samples were healthy Caucasians from Russia, aged roughly 6 to 100. Isolated PBMCs totaled at least 6 million in each sample. Notes on this clonotype: No antigen is known for it.

The chain employs TRBV5-1 and TRBJ2-4; D gene ambiguous. This clonotype was sampled from a woman in her twenties or thirties in good health. Sequencing used blood. The CDR3 coding sequence is TGCGCCAGCAGCCACCCGTGGAACGGCAAAAACATTCAGTACTTC. Its translation: CASSHPWNGKNIQYF.